Listed below are T cell receptor beta chains from one sample, sequenced in a study of CD8 T cells in ankylosing spondylitis. From the 5' RACE reads, TCRdb called clonotypes with MiXCR, one entry per CDR3 protein. The data contain hundreds of thousands of distinct CDR3 sequences, 12% of them singletons. The sequencing input was blood, either unsorted or a sorted T cell fraction (not recorded which). The receptors stem from a male donor with ankylosing spondylitis. Each CDR3 is given with its conserved first and last residue. The order of the fields is D gene, clone size, J gene, V gene, CDR3 protein, CDR3 DNA. The D gene is left open where the match is weak. Size is omitted from some rows. Given values are once, few, many or a class for expanded clones.

>-|-|TRBJ2-1|TRBV5-5
CASSLDISAYNEQFF
TGTGCCAGCAGCTTGGATATCTCCGCCTACAATGAGCAGTTCTTC
>TRBD2|many|TRBJ2-5|TRBV7-8
CASSLAQAAGVGETQYF
TGTGCCAGCAGCTTAGCCCAAGCTGCGGGGGTAGGAGAGACCCAGTACTTC
>-|-|TRBJ2-7|TRBV20-1
CSPRQGYEQYF
TGCAGTCCCCGCCAGGGTTACGAGCAGTACTTC
>TRBD1|-|TRBJ2-2|TRBV11-2
CASSPGQGIGTGELFF
TGTGCCAGCAGCCCAGGACAGGGTATAGGCACCGGGGAGCTGTTTTTT
>-|many|TRBJ2-3|TRBV28
CASSFGGRYTQYF
TGTGCCAGCAGTTTCGGTGGGCGGTATACGCAGTATTTT
>-|-|TRBJ1-1|TRBV10-3
CAIRRGLNTEAFF
TGTGCCATCAGGAGGGGACTGAACACTGAAGCTTTCTTT
>-|few|TRBJ2-7|TRBV15
CATSRGGGINYEQYF
TGTGCCACCAGCAGAGGGGGCGGAATTAACTACGAGCAGTACTTC
>-|-|TRBJ1-3|TRBV4-2
CASAQGSGNTIYF
TGTGCCAGCGCTCAGGGCTCTGGAAACACCATATATTTT
>TRBD1|few|TRBJ1-2|TRBV15
CATMNPGRGYGYTF
TGTGCCACCATGAATCCGGGCAGGGGGTATGGCTACACCTTC
>-|-|TRBJ1-2|TRBV28
CASSSLPYGYTF
TGTGCCAGCAGTTCTCTTCCCTATGGCTACACCTTC
>TRBD1|few|TRBJ2-4|TRBV7-9
CASRPGQGGDKNIQYF
TGTGCCAGCAGGCCGGGACAGGGAGGGGACAAAAACATTCAGTACTTC
>-|-|TRBJ2-5|TRBV7-7
CASSPIRLRGQETQYF
TGTGCTAGCAGCCCGATACGTCTCAGGGGCCAAGAGACCCAGTACTTC
>-|-|TRBJ1-1|TRBV2
CASSEREGTEAFF
TGTGCCAGCAGTGAGAGGGAGGGAACTGAAGCTTTCTTT
>-|-|TRBJ2-7|TRBV28
CASSVPGPSYEQYF
TGTGCCAGCAGTGTACCGGGACCATCCTACGAGCAGTACTTC
>-|few|TRBJ2-7|TRBV6-5
CASTGWNYEQYF
TGTGCCAGCACGGGATGGAACTACGAGCAGTACTTC